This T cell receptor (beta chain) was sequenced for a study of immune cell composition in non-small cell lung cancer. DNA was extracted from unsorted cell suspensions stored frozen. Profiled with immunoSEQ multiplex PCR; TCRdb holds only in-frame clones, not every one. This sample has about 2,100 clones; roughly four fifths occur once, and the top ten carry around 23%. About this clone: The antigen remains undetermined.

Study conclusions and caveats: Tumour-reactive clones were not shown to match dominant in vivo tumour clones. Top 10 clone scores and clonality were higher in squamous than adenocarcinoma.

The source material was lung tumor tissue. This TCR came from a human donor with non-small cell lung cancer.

The DNA of the CDR3 is TGTGCCAGCAGTGCGGGGTCAGGCACAGATACGCAGTATTTT. Its translation: CASSAGSGTDTQYF. The chain employs TRBV6-1 and TRBJ2-3; possible D gene TRBD2, 5 bases. Deletions cut 4 bases from V and 1 base from J, with 9 bases between. Looked up from germline, CDR1 is MNHNS and CDR2 is SASEGT. The CDR3 covers 14 residues.